The 11 T cell receptor beta chains reported below all come from one sample, sequenced in a study of long-term antiretroviral therapy in people with HIV. Investigators performed immunoSEQ version v3.0 at survey level. Produced via immunoSEQ multiplex PCR; TCRdb's table is partial and in-frame only. The sample shows about 27,000 clones, roughly three quarters of them seen only once. The sequencing used unsorted PBMCs, collected 2.1 years after starting antiretroviral therapy. The receptors here all came from a young man with HIV.

The chain links TRBV7-8 to TRBJ2-2; 7 bases agree with TRBD2. Losses at the gene ends were 4 bases for V and 2 bases for J; bases not matched to a gene: 4. Per germline, CDR1 SGHVS and CDR2 FQNEAQ. The CDR3 length is 15 residues. The chain's CDR3 is CASSSSGGNTGELFF. CDR3 nucleotides: TGTGCCAGCAGCTCCTCGGGGGGTAACACCGGGGAGCTGTTTTTT.

V is TRBV6-6 and J is TRBJ1-2, with D perhaps matching TRBD1 (5 bases). Deletions cut 6 bases from V and 6 bases from J, with 17 bases between. Germline CDR1 MNHNY, CDR2 SVGAGI (reference sequence). CDR3 length: 14 residues. The CDR3 is CASRGGRVIDGYTF. DNA for the CDR3: TGTGCCAGCAGGGGGGGAAGGGTGATCGATGGCTACACCTTC.

This sequence joins TRBV28 and TRBJ1-4; TRBD1 is a possible D gene (5 bases). Trimming pared 5 bases from V and 2 bases from J, leaving 15 bases between. CDR3 length: 16 amino acids. Germline CDR1 and CDR2: MDHEN and SYDVKM. CDR3 sequence: CASSPPEGRTNEKLFF. The CDR3 DNA is TGTGCCAGCAGTCCTCCGGAGGGGAGGACTAATGAAAAACTGTTTTTT. Full variable domain (outside the CDR3, taken from reference TRBV28 and TRBJ1-4): DVKVTQSSRYLVKRTGEKVFLECVQDMDHENMFWYRQDPGLGLRLIYFSYDVKMKEKGDIPEGYSVSREKKERFSLILESASTNQTSMYLCASSPPEGRTNEKLFFGSGTQLSVL.

The V call is TRBV13, the J call TRBJ2-1; TRBD2 matches at 11 bases. The germline V gene encodes CDR1 PRHDT and CDR2 FYEKMQ (reference sequence). V gave up 5 bases and J gave up 9 bases; unmatched junction bases: 3. The CDR3 totals 13 residues. CDR3 bases: TGTGCCAGCAGCGAGGGGACTAGCGGTGAGCAGTTCTTC. Translation: CASSEGTSGEQFF.

CDR3 sequence: CASSLASSGYTEAFF. CDR3 bases: TGTGCCAGCAGCTTAGCGTCGTCAGGGTATACTGAAGCTTTCTTT. The chain uses TRBV7-9 and TRBJ1-1, with D tentatively TRBD1 (5 bases). V gave up 0 bases and J gave up 5 bases, with 13 bases separating them. The CDR3 is made up of 15 amino acids. Germline CDR1 and CDR2: SEHNR and FQNEAQ (reference sequence).

This clone was counted only a few times. V and J are TRBV7-8 and TRBJ2-7, with D uncertain. The CDR3 extends over 12 amino acids. Looked up from germline, CDR1 is SGHVS and CDR2 is FQNEAQ. V was clipped by 0 bases and J by 2 bases, with 2 bases between them. The CDR3 region has the DNA TGTGCCAGCAGCTTAGCGACCTACGAGCAGTACTTC. This translates into CASSLATYEQYF.

This clone has just one count. The rearrangement links TRBV5-1 to TRBJ2-1; 7 nucleotides align to TRBD1. Germline loops: CDR1 SGHRS, CDR2 YFSETQ. CDR3 length equals 16 residues. The ends lost 0 bases at V and 1 base at J; junction bases unmatched: 4. CDR3 protein: CASSLAPGQSYNEQFF. In DNA form, the CDR3 reads TGCGCCAGCAGCTTGGCTCCGGGACAGTCCTACAATGAGCAGTTCTTC.

The chain combines TRBV30 with TRBJ1-4; D is undetermined. The V and J ends lost 1 base and 7 bases respectively, with 4 bases between them. This CDR3 contains 11 residues. Germline V gives CDR1 GTSNPN, CDR2 SVGIG (reference sequence). The CDR3 nucleotides are TGTGCCTGGAGTGAGAGTGAAAAACTGTTTTTT. The encoded protein is CAWSESEKLFF.

V gene TRBV5-6 combines with J gene TRBJ2-7; 8 positions match TRBD2. The CDR3 runs 15 residues. The ends lost 0 bases at V and 7 bases at J; junction bases unmatched: 9. CDR1 and CDR2 (germline): SGHDT, YYEEEE. CDR3 in DNA: TGTGCCAGCAGCTTGGGACGGAACACGGGGGGGGAGCAGTACTTC. Translated, it gives CASSLGRNTGGEQYF.

V is TRBV7-8 and J is TRBJ2-7, with D possibly TRBD2 on 5 matching bases. In germline, CDR1 is SGHVS, CDR2 FQNEAQ. Trimming removed 1 base at V and 4 bases at J, with 11 bases between. The CDR3 loop spans 14 amino acids. CDR3 in DNA: TGTGCCAGCAGCTTAGGTGGCGGGTTATACGAGCAGTACTTC. Protein: CASSLGGGLYEQYF.

The chain couples TRBV6-1 to TRBJ1-1; weak D call: TRBD1 (5 bases). CDR1 and CDR2 (germline): MNHNS, SASEGT. This CDR3 comprises 12 residues. Between the trimmed V and J ends, which lost 1 base and 7 bases, there was a span of 7 bases. The CDR3 bases are TGTGCCAGCAGTGAAGTTAGGGGTGAAGCTTTCTTT. It encodes CASSEVRGEAFF.